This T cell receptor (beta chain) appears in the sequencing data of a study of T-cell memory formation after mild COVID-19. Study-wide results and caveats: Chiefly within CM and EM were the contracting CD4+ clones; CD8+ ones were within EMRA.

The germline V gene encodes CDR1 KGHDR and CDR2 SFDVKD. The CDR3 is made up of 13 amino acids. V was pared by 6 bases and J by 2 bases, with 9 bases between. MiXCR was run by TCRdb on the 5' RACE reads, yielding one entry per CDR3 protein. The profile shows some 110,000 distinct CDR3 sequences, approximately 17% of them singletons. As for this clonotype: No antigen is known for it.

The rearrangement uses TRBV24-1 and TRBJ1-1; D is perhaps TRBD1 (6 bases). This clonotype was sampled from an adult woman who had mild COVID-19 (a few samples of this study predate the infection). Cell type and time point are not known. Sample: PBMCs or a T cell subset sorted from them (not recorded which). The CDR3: CATSRGHNTEAFF. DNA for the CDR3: TGTGCCACCAGTCGGGGACACAACACTGAAGCTTTCTTT.